This TCR beta chain was recorded in a study of CD8 T cells in ankylosing spondylitis. Findings and caveats of the study: Significant enrichment of disease-linked clones was reportedly seen in matched ankylosing spondylitis synovial fluid. Relatively rare in peripheral blood, disease-linked clones were also CD8+. About 8 highly homologous variants made up a TCR beta motif, and this motif appeared characteristic of ankylosing spondylitis blood.

By quantitative 5'-RACE with molecular barcodes, the TCR beta libraries were made. TCRdb reanalysed the 5' RACE reads using MiXCR and keeps one entry per CDR3 protein. The profile shows under 450,000 distinct CDR3 sequences, 20% to 25% of them singletons. On this clonotype: Its target is not known.

V dropped 3 bases and J dropped 0; count of bases not matched to a gene: 8. The germline CDR1 and CDR2 sequences are DFQATT and SNEGSKA (reference sequence). This CDR3 has 17 residues. This clonotype was sampled from a male donor with ankylosing spondylitis or in good health (not recorded which). Sequencing input: blood, either unsorted or a sorted T cell fraction (not recorded which). This chain connects TRBV20-1 to TRBJ2-1, with 10 bases identical to TRBD2. CDR3 sequence reads: CSARALAGSSSYNEQFF. The CDR3 region has the DNA TGCAGTGCTAGGGCACTAGCGGGGTCAAGCTCCTACAATGAGCAGTTCTTC.